This TCR beta chain was sequenced for a study of cytomegalovirus exposure and HLA in healthy donors. Findings and caveats of the study: Diagnosis of cytomegalovirus status made by the classifier reportedly showed high specificity and sensitivity.

On this clone: As yet, its antigen is unknown.

Germline CDR1 SNHLY, CDR2 FYNNEI. Trimming took off 7 bases at V and 0 bases at J, with 10 bases between the two ends. This CDR3 comprises 14 residues. The PCR made use of 60 Vbeta and 13 Jbeta primers. Here immunoSEQ multiplex PCR was the method, and the copy in TCRdb shows in-frame clones only, minus some. In the table there are about 140,000 clones, about 74% of which are singletons. The sequencing sample was made of PBMCs. V and J are TRBV2 and TRBJ2-1; TRBD1 might be the D (6 bases). The sequence derives from a man aged 40-55 years in good health and CMV-seronegative. CDR3: CASTQGPSYNEQFF. CDR3 nucleotide sequence: TGTGCCAGCACTCAGGGGCCCTCCTACAATGAGCAGTTCTTC.